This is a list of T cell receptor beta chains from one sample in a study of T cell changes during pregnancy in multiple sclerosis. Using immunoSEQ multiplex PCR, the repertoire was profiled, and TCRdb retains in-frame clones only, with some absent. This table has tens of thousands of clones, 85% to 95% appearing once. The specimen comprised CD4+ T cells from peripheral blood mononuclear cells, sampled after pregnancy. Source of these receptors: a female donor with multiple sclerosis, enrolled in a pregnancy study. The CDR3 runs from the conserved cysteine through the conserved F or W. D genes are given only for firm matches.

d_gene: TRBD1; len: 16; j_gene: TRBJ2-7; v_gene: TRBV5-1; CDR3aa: CASSLSGQGTSYEQYF; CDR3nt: TGCGCCAGCAGCTTGTCGGGACAGGGGACCTCCTACGAGCAGTACTTC
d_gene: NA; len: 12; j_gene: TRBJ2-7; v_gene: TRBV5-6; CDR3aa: CASRQASYEQYF; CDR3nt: TGTGCCAGTCGTCAGGCCTCCTACGAGCAGTACTTC
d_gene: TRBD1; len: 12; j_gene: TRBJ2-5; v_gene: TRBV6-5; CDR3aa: CASGQVQETQYF; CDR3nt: TGTGCCAGCGGACAGGTCCAAGAGACCCAGTACTTC
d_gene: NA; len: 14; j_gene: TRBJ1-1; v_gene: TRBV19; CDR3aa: CASSNPDRNTEAFF; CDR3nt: TGTGCCAGTAGTAACCCAGACAGGAACACTGAAGCTTTCTTT
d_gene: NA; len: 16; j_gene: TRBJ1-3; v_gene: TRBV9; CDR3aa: CASGHRRMTVGNTIYF; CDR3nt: TGTGCCAGCGGGCACCGACGCATGACGGTTGGAAACACCATATATTTT
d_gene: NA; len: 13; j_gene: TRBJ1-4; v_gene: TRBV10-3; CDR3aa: CAIKETANEKLFF; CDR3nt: TGTGCCATCAAGGAGACAGCCAATGAAAAACTGTTTTTT
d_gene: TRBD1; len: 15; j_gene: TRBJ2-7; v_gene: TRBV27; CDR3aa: CASSSQGASRYEQYF; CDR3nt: TGTGCCAGCAGTTCCCAGGGGGCGTCCCGCTACGAGCAGTACTTC
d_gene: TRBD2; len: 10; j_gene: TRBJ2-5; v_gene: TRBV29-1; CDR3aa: CSVDRGAQYF; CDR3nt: TGCAGCGTTGACCGGGGGGCCCAGTACTTC
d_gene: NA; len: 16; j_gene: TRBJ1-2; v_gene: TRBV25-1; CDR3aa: CASSLGLSGANYGYTF; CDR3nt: TGTGCCAGCAGTTTAGGGCTTTCAGGGGCTAACTATGGCTACACCTTC
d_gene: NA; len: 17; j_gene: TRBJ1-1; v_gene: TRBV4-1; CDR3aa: CASSQEWGGRGNTEAFF; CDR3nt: TGCGCCAGCAGCCAAGAGTGGGGGGGCAGGGGGAACACTGAAGCTTTCTTT
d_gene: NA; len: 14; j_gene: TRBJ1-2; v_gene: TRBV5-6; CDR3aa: CASRPKARGGAYTF; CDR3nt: TGTGCCAGCAGACCTAAGGCCCGGGGAGGGGCCTACACCTTC
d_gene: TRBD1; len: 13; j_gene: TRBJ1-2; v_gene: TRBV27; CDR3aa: CASRATGGYGYTF; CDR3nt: TGTGCCAGCAGGGCGACAGGGGGCTATGGCTACACCTTC
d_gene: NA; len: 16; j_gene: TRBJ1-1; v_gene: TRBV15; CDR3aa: CATSRPRTIWYTEAFF; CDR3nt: TGTGCCACCAGCAGACCAAGGACAATTTGGTACACTGAAGCTTTCTTT
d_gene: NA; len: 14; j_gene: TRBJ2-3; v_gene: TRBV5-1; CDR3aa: CASSPGGGPDTQYF; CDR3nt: TGCGCCAGCAGCCCCGGAGGGGGCCCAGATACGCAGTATTTT
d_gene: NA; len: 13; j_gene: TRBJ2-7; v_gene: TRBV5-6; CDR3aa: CASSMDSFYEQYF; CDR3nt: TGTGCCAGCAGCATGGACAGCTTTTACGAGCAGTACTTC
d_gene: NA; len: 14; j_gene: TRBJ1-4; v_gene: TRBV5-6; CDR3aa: CASSLGQTNGKLFF; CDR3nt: TGTGCCAGCAGCTTGGGGCAGACAAACGGAAAACTGTTTTTT
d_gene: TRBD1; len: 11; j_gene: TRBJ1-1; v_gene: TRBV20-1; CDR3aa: CSAGTGREAFF; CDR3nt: TGCAGTGCGGGGACAGGCCGTGAAGCTTTCTTT
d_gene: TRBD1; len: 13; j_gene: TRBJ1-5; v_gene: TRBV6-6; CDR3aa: CASRQGSNQPQHF; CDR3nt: TGTGCCAGCAGACAGGGGAGCAATCAGCCCCAGCATTTT
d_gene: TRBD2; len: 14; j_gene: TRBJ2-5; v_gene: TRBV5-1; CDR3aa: CASSTSGGGETQYF; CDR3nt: TGCGCCAGCAGCACCAGCGGGGGAGGAGAGACCCAGTACTTC
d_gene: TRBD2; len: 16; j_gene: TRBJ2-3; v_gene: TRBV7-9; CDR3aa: CASSSRGGAVTDTQYF; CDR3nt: TGTGCCAGCAGCTCACGCGGGGGTGCGGTCACAGATACGCAGTATTTT
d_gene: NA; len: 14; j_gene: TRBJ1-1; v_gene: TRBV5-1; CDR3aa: CASSLSGLNTEAFF; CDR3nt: TGCGCCAGCAGCTTGTCGGGTTTGAACACTGAAGCTTTCTTT